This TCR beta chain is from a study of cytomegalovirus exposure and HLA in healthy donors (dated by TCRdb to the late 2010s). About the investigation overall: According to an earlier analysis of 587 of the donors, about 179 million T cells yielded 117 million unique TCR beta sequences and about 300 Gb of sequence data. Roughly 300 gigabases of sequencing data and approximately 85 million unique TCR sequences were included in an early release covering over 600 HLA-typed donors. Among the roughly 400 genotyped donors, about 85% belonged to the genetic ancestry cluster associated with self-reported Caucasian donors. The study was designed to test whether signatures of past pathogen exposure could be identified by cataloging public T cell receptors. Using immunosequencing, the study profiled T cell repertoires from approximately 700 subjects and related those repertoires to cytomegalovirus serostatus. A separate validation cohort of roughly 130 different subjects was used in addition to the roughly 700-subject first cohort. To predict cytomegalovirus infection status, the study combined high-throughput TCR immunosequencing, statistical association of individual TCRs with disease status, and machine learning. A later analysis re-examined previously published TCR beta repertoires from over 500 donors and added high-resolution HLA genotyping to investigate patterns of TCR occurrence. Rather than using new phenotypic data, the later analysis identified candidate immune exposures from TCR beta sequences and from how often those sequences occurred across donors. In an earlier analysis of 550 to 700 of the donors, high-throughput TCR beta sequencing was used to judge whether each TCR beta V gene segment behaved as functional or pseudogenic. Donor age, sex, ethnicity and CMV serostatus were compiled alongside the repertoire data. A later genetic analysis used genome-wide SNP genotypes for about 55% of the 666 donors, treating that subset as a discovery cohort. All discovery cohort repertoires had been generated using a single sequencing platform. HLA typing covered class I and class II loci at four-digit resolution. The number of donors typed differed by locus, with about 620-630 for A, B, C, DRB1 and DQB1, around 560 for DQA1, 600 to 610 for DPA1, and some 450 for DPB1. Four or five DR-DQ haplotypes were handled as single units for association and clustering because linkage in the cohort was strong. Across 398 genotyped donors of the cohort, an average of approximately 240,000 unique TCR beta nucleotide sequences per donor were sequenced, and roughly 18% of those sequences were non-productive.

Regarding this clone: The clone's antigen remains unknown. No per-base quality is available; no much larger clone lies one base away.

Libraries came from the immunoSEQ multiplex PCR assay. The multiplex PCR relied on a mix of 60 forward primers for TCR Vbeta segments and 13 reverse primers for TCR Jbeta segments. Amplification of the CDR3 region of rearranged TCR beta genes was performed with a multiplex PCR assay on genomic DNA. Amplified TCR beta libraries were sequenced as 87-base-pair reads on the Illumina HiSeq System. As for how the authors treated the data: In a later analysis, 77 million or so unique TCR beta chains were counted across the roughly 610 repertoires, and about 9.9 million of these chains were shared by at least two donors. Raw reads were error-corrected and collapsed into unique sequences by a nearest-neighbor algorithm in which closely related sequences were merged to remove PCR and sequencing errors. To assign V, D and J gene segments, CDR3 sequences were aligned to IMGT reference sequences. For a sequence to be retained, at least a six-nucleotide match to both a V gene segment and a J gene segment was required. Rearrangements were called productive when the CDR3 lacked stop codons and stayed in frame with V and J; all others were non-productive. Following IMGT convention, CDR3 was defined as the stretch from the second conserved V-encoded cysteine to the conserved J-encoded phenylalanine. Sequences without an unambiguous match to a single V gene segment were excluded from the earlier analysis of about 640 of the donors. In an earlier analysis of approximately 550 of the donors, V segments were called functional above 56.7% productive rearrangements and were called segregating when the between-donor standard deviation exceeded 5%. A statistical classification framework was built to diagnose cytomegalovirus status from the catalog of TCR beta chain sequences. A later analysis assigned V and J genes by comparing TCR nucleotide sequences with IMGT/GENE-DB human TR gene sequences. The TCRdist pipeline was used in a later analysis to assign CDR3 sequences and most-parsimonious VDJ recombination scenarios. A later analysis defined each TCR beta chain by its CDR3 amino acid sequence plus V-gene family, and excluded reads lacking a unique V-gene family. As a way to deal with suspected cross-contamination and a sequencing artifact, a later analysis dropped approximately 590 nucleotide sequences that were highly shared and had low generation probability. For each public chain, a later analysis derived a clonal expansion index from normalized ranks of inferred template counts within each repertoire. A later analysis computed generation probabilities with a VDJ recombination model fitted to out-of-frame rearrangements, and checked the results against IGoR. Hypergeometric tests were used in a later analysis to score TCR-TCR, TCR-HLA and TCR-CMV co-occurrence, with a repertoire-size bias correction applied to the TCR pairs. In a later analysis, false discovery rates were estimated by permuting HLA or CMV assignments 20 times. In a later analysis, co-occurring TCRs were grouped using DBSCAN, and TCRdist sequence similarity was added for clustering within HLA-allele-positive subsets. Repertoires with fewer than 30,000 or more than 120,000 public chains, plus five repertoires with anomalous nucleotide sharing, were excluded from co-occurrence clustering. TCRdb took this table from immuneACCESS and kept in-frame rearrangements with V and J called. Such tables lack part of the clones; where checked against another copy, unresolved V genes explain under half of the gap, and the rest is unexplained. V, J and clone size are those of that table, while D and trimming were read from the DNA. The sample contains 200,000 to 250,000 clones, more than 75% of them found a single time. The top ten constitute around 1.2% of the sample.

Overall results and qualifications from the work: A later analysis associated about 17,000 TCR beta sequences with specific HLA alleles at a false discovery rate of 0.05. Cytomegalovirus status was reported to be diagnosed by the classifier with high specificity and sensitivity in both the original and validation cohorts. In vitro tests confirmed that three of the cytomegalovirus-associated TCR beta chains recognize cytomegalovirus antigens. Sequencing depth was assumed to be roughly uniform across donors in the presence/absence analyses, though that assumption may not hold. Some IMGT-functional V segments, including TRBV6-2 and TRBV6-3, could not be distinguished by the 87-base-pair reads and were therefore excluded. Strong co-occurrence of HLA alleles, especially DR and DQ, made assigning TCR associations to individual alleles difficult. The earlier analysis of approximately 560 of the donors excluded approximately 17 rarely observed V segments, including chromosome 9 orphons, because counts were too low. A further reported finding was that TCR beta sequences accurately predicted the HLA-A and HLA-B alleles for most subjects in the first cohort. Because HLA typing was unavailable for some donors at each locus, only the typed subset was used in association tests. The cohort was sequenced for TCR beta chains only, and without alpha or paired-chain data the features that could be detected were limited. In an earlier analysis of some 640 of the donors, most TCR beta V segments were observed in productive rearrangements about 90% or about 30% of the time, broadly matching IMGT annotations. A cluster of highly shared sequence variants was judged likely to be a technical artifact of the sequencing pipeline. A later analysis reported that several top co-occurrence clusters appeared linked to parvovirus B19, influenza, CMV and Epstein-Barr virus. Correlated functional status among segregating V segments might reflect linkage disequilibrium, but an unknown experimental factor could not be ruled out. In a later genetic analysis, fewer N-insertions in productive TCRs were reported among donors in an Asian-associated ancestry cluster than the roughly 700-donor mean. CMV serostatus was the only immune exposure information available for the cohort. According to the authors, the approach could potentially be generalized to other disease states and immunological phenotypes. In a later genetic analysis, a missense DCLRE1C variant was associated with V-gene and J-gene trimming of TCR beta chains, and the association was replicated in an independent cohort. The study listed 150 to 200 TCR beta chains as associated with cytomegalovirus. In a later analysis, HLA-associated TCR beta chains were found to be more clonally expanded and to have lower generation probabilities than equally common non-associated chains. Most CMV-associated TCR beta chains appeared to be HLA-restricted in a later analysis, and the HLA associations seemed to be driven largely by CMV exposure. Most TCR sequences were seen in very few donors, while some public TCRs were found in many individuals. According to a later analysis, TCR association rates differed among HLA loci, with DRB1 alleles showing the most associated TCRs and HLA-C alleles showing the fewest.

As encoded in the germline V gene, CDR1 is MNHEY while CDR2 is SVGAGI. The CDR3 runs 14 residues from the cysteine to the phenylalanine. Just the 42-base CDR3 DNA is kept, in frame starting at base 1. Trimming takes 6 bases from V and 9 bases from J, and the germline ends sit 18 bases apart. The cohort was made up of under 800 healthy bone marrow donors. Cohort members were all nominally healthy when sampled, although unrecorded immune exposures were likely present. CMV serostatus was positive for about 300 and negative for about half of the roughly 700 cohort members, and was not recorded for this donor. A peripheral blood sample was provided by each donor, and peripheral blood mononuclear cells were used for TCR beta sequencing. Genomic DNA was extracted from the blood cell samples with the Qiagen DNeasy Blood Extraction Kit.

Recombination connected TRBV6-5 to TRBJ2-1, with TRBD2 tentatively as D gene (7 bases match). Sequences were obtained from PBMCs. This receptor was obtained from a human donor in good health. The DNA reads TGTGCCAGCAGCGGCTGGGGGGGCCGGGGTGAGCAGTTCTTC. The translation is CASSGWGGRGEQFF.